This T cell receptor beta chain was recorded in a study of cytomegalovirus exposure and HLA in healthy donors (dated by TCRdb to 2015 to 2018). Context from the whole study: An earlier analysis of under 600 of the donors reported 250 to 300 Gb of sequence data and 117 million unique TCR beta sequences from about 200 million T cells. An early release that covered fewer than 750 HLA-typed donors contained about 300 gigabases of sequencing data and tens of millions of unique TCR sequences. Of the roughly 400 genotyped donors, about 84% fell in the genetic ancestry cluster associated with self-reported Caucasian donors. The study aimed to test whether cataloging public T cell receptors could reveal signatures of past pathogen exposure. The study used immunosequencing to profile the T cell repertoires of 666 subjects and linked those repertoires to cytomegalovirus serostatus. In addition to the first cohort of approximately 670 subjects, a separate validation cohort of over 90 different subjects was used. The study combined high-throughput TCR immunosequencing, statistical association of individual TCRs with disease status, and machine learning to predict cytomegalovirus infection status. In a later analysis, previously published TCR beta repertoires from several hundred donors were re-analyzed and high-resolution HLA genotyping was added so that TCR occurrence patterns could be studied. The later analysis used no new phenotypic data to find candidate immune exposures, relying instead on TCR beta sequences and their occurrence across donors. To decide whether each TCR beta V gene segment behaved as functional or pseudogenic, an earlier analysis of over 500 of the donors relied on high-throughput TCR beta sequencing. Alongside the repertoire data, information on donor age, sex, ethnicity and CMV serostatus was compiled. Genome-wide SNP genotypes for about 65% of the roughly 700 donors were used in a later genetic analysis, which treated that subset as a discovery cohort. All discovery cohort repertoires had been generated using a single sequencing platform. HLA typing included class I and class II loci at four-digit resolution. Typing coverage differed by locus: A, B, C, DRB1 and DQB1 were typed in about 629-640 donors, DQA1 in about 510, DPA1 in some 570, and DPB1 in 400 to 490. A few DR-DQ haplotypes were handled as single units for association and clustering because linkage in the cohort was strong. Among several hundred genotyped donors of the cohort, an average of approximately 240,000 unique TCR beta nucleotide sequences was sequenced per donor, of which roughly 18% were non-productive. Study-wide conclusions, independent of this receptor: A group of highly shared sequence variants was considered likely to be a technical artifact of the sequencing pipeline. A later genetic analysis reported fewer N-insertions in productive TCRs among donors in an Asian-associated ancestry cluster than the roughly 670-donor mean. The classifier was reported to diagnose cytomegalovirus status with high specificity and sensitivity in both the original cohort and the validation cohort. Most TCR sequences were observed very rarely across donors, whereas some public TCRs were present in many individuals. An association between a missense DCLRE1C variant and V-gene and J-gene trimming of TCR beta chains was found in a later genetic analysis and replicated in an independent cohort. The study gave a list of under 200 TCR beta chains associated with cytomegalovirus. CMV serostatus was the only immune exposure information available for the cohort. In vitro tests confirmed that a few of the cytomegalovirus-associated TCR beta chains recognize cytomegalovirus antigens. In an earlier analysis of fewer than 750 of the donors, most TCR beta V segments were observed in productive rearrangements about 90% or about 30% of the time, broadly matching IMGT annotations. In a later analysis, TCR association rates were found to vary across HLA loci, with the most associated TCRs seen for DRB1 alleles and the fewest for HLA-C alleles. Roughly uniform sequencing depth across donors was assumed in presence/absence analyses, although this assumption may not hold. In a later analysis, HLA-associated TCR beta chains were found to be more clonally expanded and to have lower generation probabilities than equally common non-associated chains. Only TCR beta chains were sequenced in this cohort, and the absence of alpha or paired-chain data limited detectable features. When HLA alleles, especially DR and DQ, strongly co-occurred, TCR associations were difficult to assign to individual alleles. The 87-base-pair reads could not distinguish some IMGT-functional V segments, including TRBV6-2 and TRBV6-3, so those segments were excluded. Correlated functional status among segregating V segments might reflect linkage disequilibrium, but an unknown experimental factor could not be ruled out. According to the authors, the approach could potentially be generalized to other disease states and immunological phenotypes. A later analysis reported that several top co-occurrence clusters appeared linked to parvovirus B19, influenza, CMV and Epstein-Barr virus. In a later analysis, most CMV-associated TCR beta chains were found to appear HLA-restricted, with HLA associations seemingly driven largely by CMV exposure. A later analysis associated about 16,000 TCR beta sequences with specific HLA alleles at a false discovery rate of 0.05. A further reported finding was that TCR beta sequences accurately predicted the HLA-A and HLA-B alleles for most subjects in the first cohort. Because counts were too low, more than 15 rarely observed V segments, including chromosome 9 orphons, were left out of the earlier analysis of a few hundred of the donors. Because some donors lacked HLA typing at each locus, the association tests relied only on the typed subset.

There are 13 amino acids in the CDR3, from cysteine to phenylalanine inclusive. Here the CDR3 DNA is all that survives: 39 bases in frame from base 1. Per the germline V gene, SGHDT is the CDR1 and YYEEEE is the CDR2. Germline trimming: 4 bases from V, 5 bases from J; junction bases outside gene matches: 5. The library was generated by the immunoSEQ multiplex PCR assay. For the multiplex PCR, a mixture combining 60 forward primers for TCR Vbeta segments and 13 reverse primers for TCR Jbeta segments was used. Amplification of the CDR3 region of rearranged TCR beta genes was performed with a multiplex PCR assay on genomic DNA. On the Illumina HiSeq System, the amplified TCR beta libraries were sequenced as 87-base-pair reads. Per the original workflow: A later analysis counted about 80 million unique TCR beta chains across the 666 repertoires, and around 9.9 million of these chains were shared by at least two donors. To remove PCR and sequencing errors, raw reads were error-corrected and collapsed into unique sequences using a nearest-neighbor algorithm that merged closely related sequences. To assign V, D and J gene segments, CDR3 sequences were aligned to IMGT reference sequences. For a sequence to be retained, a match of at least six nucleotides to both a V gene segment and a J gene segment was required. Rearrangements were classified as productive when the CDR3 lacked stop codons and remained in frame with V and J, and all other rearrangements were classified as non-productive. Following IMGT convention, CDR3 was defined as the stretch from the second conserved V-encoded cysteine up to the conserved J-encoded phenylalanine. The earlier analysis of about 530 of the donors excluded any sequence lacking an unambiguous match to a single V gene segment. An earlier analysis of a few hundred of the donors classified V segments as functional when productive rearrangements were above 56.7% and as segregating when the standard deviation between donors was above 5%. A statistical classification framework was developed to diagnose cytomegalovirus status using the catalog of TCR beta chain sequences. V and J gene assignment, in a later analysis, came from comparing TCR nucleotide sequences with IMGT/GENE-DB human TR gene sequences. Using the TCRdist pipeline, a later analysis assigned CDR3 sequences along with most-parsimonious VDJ recombination scenarios. In a later analysis, each TCR beta chain was defined by its CDR3 amino acid sequence together with its V-gene family, and reads lacking a unique V-gene family were excluded. To address suspected cross-contamination and a sequencing artifact, a later analysis removed over 500 highly shared, low-generation-probability nucleotide sequences. For each public chain, a later analysis derived a clonal expansion index from normalized ranks of inferred template counts within each repertoire. In a later analysis, generation probabilities were computed with a VDJ recombination model fitted to out-of-frame rearrangements, and the resulting probabilities were checked against IGoR. A later analysis scored TCR-TCR, TCR-HLA and TCR-CMV co-occurrence with hypergeometric tests, applying a repertoire-size bias correction to TCR pairs. False discovery rates were estimated in a later analysis by permuting HLA or CMV assignments 20 times. In a later analysis, co-occurring TCRs were grouped using DBSCAN, with TCRdist sequence similarity added in when clustering inside HLA-allele-positive subsets. Repertoires with fewer than 30,000 or more than 120,000 public chains, plus five repertoires with anomalous nucleotide sharing, were excluded from co-occurrence clustering. What TCRdb holds here is the immuneACCESS table cut down to in-frame rearrangements. Part of the clones is not present; checked against another copy, under half of the missing clones reflect an unresolved V gene, and the others are unexplained. V and J calls plus clone size are reproduced from that table; the DNA served to infer D and trimming. The sample includes some 100,000 clones, with around 77% observed a single time. The top ten constitute 10% to 11% of the sample.

In total, approximately 690 healthy bone marrow donors made up the cohort. At the time of sampling, all cohort members were nominally healthy, though unrecorded immune exposures were likely present. The donor was CMV seropositive and belonged to the group of over 250 seropositive cohort members. A peripheral blood sample was provided by each donor, and peripheral blood mononuclear cells were used for TCR beta sequencing. The Qiagen DNeasy Blood Extraction Kit was used to extract genomic DNA from the blood cell samples. Concerning this clone: Its antigen is unknown. No base qualities exist here, and no much larger clone lies one base off it.

This chain is built from TRBV5-6 and TRBJ2-7; 8 central bases correspond to TRBD1. Source material: PBMCs. The clonotype comes from a middle-aged man in good health and CMV-seropositive. The CDR3 amino acid sequence is: CASSNYRGNEQYF. The nucleotides read TGTGCCAGCAGCAATTACAGGGGGAACGAGCAGTACTTC. Outside the CDR3, residues come from the reference TRBV5-6 and TRBJ2-7 proteins, so the full variable domain is: DAGVTQSPTHLIKTRGQQVTLRCSPKSGHDTVSWYQQALGQGPQFIFQYYEEEERQRGNFPDRFSGHQFPNYSSELNVNALLLGDSALYLCASSNYRGNEQYFGPGTRLTVT.